These T cell receptor beta chains were read from a single sample in a study of cytomegalovirus exposure and HLA in healthy donors. The method was immunoSEQ multiplex PCR; TCRdb's version includes in-frame clones alone and lacks a portion of them. The data hold fewer than 200,000 clones, with approximately 80% observed a single time. Source material: PBMCs. The receptor source for this set is a woman aged 50 to 65 in good health and CMV-seronegative. CDR3s include the opening cysteine and the closing phenylalanine or tryptophan. A D gene is named only where the DNA matches it firmly. For some rows the clone size is stated as once, few or many, or as a class when expanded; others skip it.

TRBV30	12	TRBJ1-1	-	-	CAWSVLGTEAFF	TGTGCCTGGAGTGTACTCGGCACTGAAGCTTTCTTT
TRBV5-6	16	TRBJ1-1	-	-	CASSARFTTVNTEAFF	TGTGCCAGCAGCGCCCGGTTTACGACAGTGAACACTGAAGCTTTCTTT
TRBV28	14	TRBJ2-7	-	TRBD1	CASRGPGQGYEQYF	TGTGCCAGCAGGGGACCGGGACAGGGGTACGAGCAGTACTTC
TRBV19	15	TRBJ1-1	-	-	CASSTTTRRDSQAFF	TGTGCCAGTAGCACGACAACCCGGAGAGACAGCCAAGCTTTCTTT
TRBV28	17	TRBJ1-5	-	TRBD1	CASSRTTGGYGNQPQHF	TGTGCCAGCAGCAGAACCACAGGGGGCTATGGCAATCAGCCCCAGCATTTT
TRBV18	14	TRBJ2-2	-	TRBD1	CASSSTTGAGELFF	TGTGCCAGCTCATCCACCACAGGGGCCGGGGAGCTGTTTTTT
TRBV9	17	TRBJ2-7	-	TRBD2	CASSPHALAGGPYEQYF	TGTGCCAGCAGTCCCCATGCACTAGCGGGGGGGCCCTACGAGCAGTACTTC
TRBV2	14	TRBJ2-3	-	TRBD1	CASSFQGVTDTQYF	TGTGCCAGCAGTTTTCAGGGGGTGACAGATACGCAGTATTTT
TRBV5-6	14	TRBJ1-1	-	-	CASSLAGENTEAFF	TGTGCCAGCAGCTTGGCAGGGGAGAACACTGAAGCTTTCTTT
TRBV29-1	14	TRBJ2-3	-	TRBD2	CSVTSGGAVDTQYF	TGCAGCGTTACTAGCGGGGGGGCCGTTGATACGCAGTATTTT
TRBV6-5	15	TRBJ2-7	-	-	CASSRPRDSAGEQYF	TGTGCCAGCAGTCGGCCTCGGGACAGCGCGGGAGAGCAGTACTTC
TRBV28	15	TRBJ1-2	-	TRBD1	CASSDGTGSNYGYTF	TGTGCCAGCAGTGATGGGACAGGGTCAAACTATGGCTACACCTTC
TRBV5-6	17	TRBJ1-1	-	-	CASSLAGAPDKNTEAFF	TGTGCCAGCAGCTTGGCAGGGGCCCCGGACAAGAACACTGAAGCTTTCTTT
TRBV6-5	15	TRBJ2-1	-	-	CASSYSGGAFSEQFF	TGTGCCAGCAGTTACTCAGGGGGGGCATTCAGTGAGCAGTTCTTC
TRBV28	11	TRBJ1-1	-	-	CLAGKNTEAFF	TGTTTAGCGGGGAAAAACACTGAAGCTTTCTTT
TRBV27	15	TRBJ1-1	-	-	CASSPLGEMNTEAFF	TGTGCCAGCAGTCCGCTAGGGGAAATGAACACTGAAGCTTTCTTT
TRBV9	12	TRBJ1-5	-	-	CASSKGGRPQHF	TGTGCCAGCAGCAAAGGGGGAAGGCCCCAGCATTTT
TRBV27	15	TRBJ2-4	-	TRBD1	CASRKGQGVGNIQYF	TGTGCCAGCAGGAAGGGGCAGGGGGTGGGTAACATTCAGTACTTC
TRBV5-6	13	TRBJ1-4	-	-	CASSGGTNEKLFF	TGTGCCAGCAGCGGGGGGACTAATGAAAAACTGTTTTTT
TRBV6-5	13	TRBJ1-1	once	-	CASSYSGEREAFF	TGTGCCAGCAGTTACTCGGGCGAACGGGAAGCTTTCTTT
TRBV9	17	TRBJ2-5	-	TRBD2	CASSVGTSGVTGETQYF	TGTGCCAGCAGCGTGGGGACTAGCGGGGTAACCGGGGAGACCCAGTACTTC
TRBV29-1	13	TRBJ1-2	-	-	CSVADSLDYGYTF	TGCAGCGTTGCCGACAGTCTCGACTATGGCTACACCTTC
TRBV4-1	18	TRBJ2-5	-	TRBD2	CASSQDHQRSGGFETQYF	TGCGCCAGCAGCCAAGATCATCAGCGTAGCGGGGGTTTCGAGACCCAGTACTTC
TRBV7-9	12	TRBJ2-7	-	-	CASSLAGHEQYF	TGTGCCAGCAGCTTAGCCGGTCACGAGCAGTACTTC
TRBV10-3	14	TRBJ2-7	-	-	CAISKGGGPGEQYF	TGTGCCATCAGTAAAGGGGGGGGTCCTGGCGAGCAGTACTTC
TRBV7-3	15	TRBJ2-1	-	TRBD1	CASSPTRQGRGEQFF	TGTGCCAGCAGCCCGACTCGACAGGGCCGGGGTGAGCAGTTCTTC
TRBV28	15	TRBJ2-7	few	TRBD2	CASSLASGSLYEQYF	TGTGCCAGCAGTTTAGCTAGCGGGAGCCTCTACGAGCAGTACTTC
TRBV18	15	TRBJ2-3	-	-	CASSPPGPATDTQYF	TGTGCCAGCTCACCACCCGGTCCTGCCACAGATACGCAGTATTTT
TRBV27	18	TRBJ2-7	-	TRBD1	CASSSYRGRLAATYEQYF	TGTGCCAGCTCGTCTTACAGGGGGCGGCTAGCCGCAACCTACGAGCAGTACTTC
TRBV5-4	14	TRBJ2-5	-	-	CASSLAWAEETQYF	TGTGCCAGCAGCTTGGCGTGGGCCGAAGAGACCCAGTACTTC
TRBV4-3	15	TRBJ2-7	-	TRBD2	CASSQASGGAYEQYF	TGCGCCAGCAGCCAAGCGAGCGGGGGGGCTTACGAGCAGTACTTC
TRBV5-6	15	TRBJ1-2	-	-	CASSPPPPTGWGYTF	TGTGCCAGCAGCCCCCCACCCCCCACAGGGTGGGGCTACACCTTC
TRBV15	15	TRBJ2-4	-	TRBD2	CATSRVKRESGIQYF	TGTGCCACCAGCAGAGTGAAGCGGGAGTCGGGCATTCAGTACTTC
TRBV27	12	TRBJ2-3	-	-	CASSGETDTQYF	TGTGCCAGCAGCGGGGAGACAGATACGCAGTATTTT
TRBV27	17	TRBJ2-1	-	-	CASSPMSGTLVYNEQFF	TGTGCCAGCAGTCCCATGTCTGGGACTCTAGTCTACAATGAGCAGTTCTTC
TRBV30	12	TRBJ1-1	once	-	CAWFSLNTEAFF	TGTGCCTGGTTTTCTTTGAACACTGAAGCTTTCTTT
TRBV9	15	TRBJ2-5	few	-	CASSVGGGDGETQYF	TGTGCCAGCAGCGTAGGGGGGGGCGATGGCGAGACCCAGTACTTC
TRBV9	17	TRBJ2-5	-	-	CASSPTARGHQQETQYF	TGTGCCAGCAGCCCGACAGCTCGGGGACATCAACAAGAGACCCAGTACTTC
TRBV5-6	12	TRBJ2-3	-	-	CASSPSTDTQYF	TGTGCCAGCAGCCCGAGCACAGATACGCAGTATTTT
TRBV27	15	TRBJ2-7	-	TRBD1	CASSFRTGWVYEQYF	TGTGCCAGCAGTTTCAGGACAGGGTGGGTCTACGAGCAGTACTTC
TRBV7-9	17	TRBJ1-1	-	TRBD1	CASSFPRDRGIETEAFF	TGTGCCAGCAGCTTCCCCCGGGACAGGGGGATTGAAACTGAAGCTTTCTTT
TRBV30	15	TRBJ1-2	few	-	CAWSVGQDWNYGYTF	TGTGCCTGGAGTGTCGGGCAGGACTGGAACTATGGCTACACCTTC
TRBV4-3	17	TRBJ2-5	once	-	CASSRGAGTAGGETQYF	TGCGCCAGCAGCCGCGGGGCTGGTACAGCCGGAGGAGAGACCCAGTACTTC
TRBV28	15	TRBJ2-2	-	-	CASLTRVGYTGELFF	TGTGCCAGCCTCACCCGGGTCGGGTACACCGGGGAGCTGTTTTTT
TRBV28	13	TRBJ2-1	-	TRBD2	CATFRGSDNEQFF	TGTGCCACGTTCCGCGGGAGCGACAATGAGCAGTTCTTC
TRBV5-1	16	TRBJ2-1	once	-	CASKYLPGEDYNEQFF	TGCGCCAGCAAATACCTCCCCGGAGAGGACTACAATGAGCAGTTCTTC
TRBV5-1	17	TRBJ2-5	-	-	CASSLALGWEYQETQYF	TGCGCCAGCAGCTTGGCCTTGGGATGGGAGTACCAAGAGACCCAGTACTTC
TRBV7-2	13	TRBJ2-3	-	-	CASSSTRTDTQYF	TGTGCCAGCAGCTCTACGAGGACAGATACGCAGTATTTT
TRBV5-4	16	TRBJ2-5	once	-	CASSLGSPLAQETQYF	TGTGCCAGCAGCTTGGGGTCCCCGCTGGCCCAAGAGACCCAGTACTTC
TRBV7-8	14	TRBJ2-1	-	-	CASSSRGGGNEQFF	TGTGCCAGCAGCTCAAGGGGAGGGGGTAATGAGCAGTTCTTC
TRBV9	11	TRBJ2-3	-	-	CASSHADTQYF	TGTGCCAGCAGCCACGCGGATACGCAGTATTTT
TRBV5-6	14	TRBJ2-5	-	-	CASREIGREETQYF	TGTGCCAGCAGGGAGATCGGGCGGGAAGAGACCCAGTACTTC
TRBV7-9	14	TRBJ1-6	-	-	CASSPEAAASPLHF	TGTGCCAGCAGCCCAGAGGCCGCGGCTTCACCCCTCCACTTT